This T cell receptor (beta chain) came from a study of T cells expressing NK-cell markers. Background on the study: Sorted CD3+CD56+NKG2C+, CD3+CD56+NKG2C- and CD3+CD56-NKG2C+ T cells supplied TCR beta repertoires. Findings and caveats of the study: There remained a lack of clarity about HCMV specificity of expanded NKG2C+ T cell clones.

From its re-call of the 5' RACE reads, TCRdb lists each CDR3 protein once, without DNA. The sample table includes roughly 160,000 distinct CDR3 sequences. Germline CDR1 MNHNS, CDR2 SASEGT. This CDR3 has 19 residues. Comments on this clonotype: What it recognizes is unknown.

The chain has TRBV6-1 and TRBJ1-5; as DNA is missing, the TRBD1 call by TCRdb cannot be tested. The receptor was isolated from a man aged 18-75 years in good health. Sequencing used blood T cells: a sorted CD56 or NKG2C T cell subset, CD4+ or CD8+ T cells, or bulk PBMC T cells (not recorded which). The CDR3 loop is CASSEGAWGVFNSNQPQHF.